The rows below give T cell receptor beta chains drawn from one sample of a study of CD8 T cells in ankylosing spondylitis. In TCRdb, the 5' RACE reads were re-called with MiXCR into one record per CDR3 protein. The data hold about 250,000 distinct CDR3 sequences, with more than 25% observed a single time. The sample was blood, either unsorted or a sorted T cell fraction (not recorded which). Source of these receptors: a male donor with ankylosing spondylitis or in good health (not recorded which). CDR3s include the opening cysteine and the closing phenylalanine or tryptophan. A D gene is named only where the DNA matches it firmly. Clone size is not always given. Where it is, it says once, few, many or a class for expanded clones.

>TRBV29-1|TRBD1|-|TRBJ2-7
TGCAGCGTTGAAGAGCAGGGGGCCTACGAGCAGTACTTC
CSVEEQGAYEQYF
>TRBV4-1|-|-|TRBJ2-1
TGCGCCAGCAGCCAAGGTTCTTTCGGGGGGCAGTTCTTT
CASSQGSFGGQFF
>TRBV12-3/TRBV12-4|-|-|TRBJ2-2
TGTGCCAGCAGTCTGGGGACACAGGGTAGAATAGCCGGGGAGCTGTTTTTT
CASSLGTQGRIAGELFF
>TRBV20-1|TRBD2|-|TRBJ2-3
TGCAGTGCTAGAGACGCCTATAGCGGGGGGGCCGGAGATACGCAGTATTTT
CSARDAYSGGAGDTQYF
>TRBV10-2|TRBD1|-|TRBJ2-7
TGCGCCAGCAGTATACAGGGGATGGGCTACGAGCAGTACTTC
CASSIQGMGYEQYF
>TRBV12-3/TRBV12-4|-|-|TRBJ2-1
TGTGCCAGCAGTCTCCGCCCCATGGGACGGAAAATTGGTGAGCAGTTCTTC
CASSLRPMGRKIGEQFF
>TRBV12-3/TRBV12-4|-|-|TRBJ1-6
TGTGCCAGCAGTTTAGCCGGGGGGGGCTGGGGTTCACCCCTCCACTTT
CASSLAGGGWGSPLHF
>TRBV9|-|-|TRBJ2-2
TGTGCCAGCAGCTCCTGGACAGACACCGGGGAGCTGTTTTTT
CASSSWTDTGELFF
>TRBV5-1|-|many|TRBJ2-2
TGCGCCAGCAGCCCCCGGACGGACACCGGGGAGCTGTTTTTT
CASSPRTDTGELFF
>TRBV10-3|-|once|TRBJ2-3
TGTGCCATCAGACAGGGAGATACGCAGTATTTT
CAIRQGDTQYF
>TRBV20-1|-|-|TRBJ2-3
TGCAGTGCTACTTCGGGACTCCGCACAGATACGCAGTATTTT
CSATSGLRTDTQYF
>TRBV7-8|TRBD1|few|TRBJ2-7
TGTGCCAGCAGCCCCTGGACAGGGGAAACCTACGAGCAGTACTTC
CASSPWTGETYEQYF
>TRBV6-1|TRBD1|-|TRBJ2-2
TGTGCCAGCAGACAGGGGTTGGTCGGGGAGCTGTTTTTT
CASRQGLVGELFF
>TRBV5-7|-|few|TRBJ1-6
TGTGCCTCAAGGCAGTTCGGGAATTCACCCCTCCACTTT
CASRQFGNSPLHF
>TRBV5-1|TRBD2|-|TRBJ2-1
TGCGCCAGCAGCTTGTCGGCGGGGGGGTACTACAATGAGCAGTTCTTC
CASSLSAGGYYNEQFF
>TRBV28|TRBD1|-|TRBJ1-5
TGTGCCAGCAGGGGGGGACAGGCGACTAATCAGCCCCAGCATTTT
CASRGGQATNQPQHF
>TRBV5-5|-|-|TRBJ2-7
TGTGCCAGCACCCAGAGTGGGGTCTACGAGCAGTACTTC
CASTQSGVYEQYF
>TRBV20-1|TRBD2|-|TRBJ2-3
TGCAGTGCGGGCCGGGTAGCGGGGGGGACAGATACGCAGTATTTT
CSAGRVAGGTDTQYF
>TRBV9|-|few|TRBJ2-3
TGTGCCAGCAGCGCCACCGGGGGCGGGACAGATACGCAGTATTTT
CASSATGGGTDTQYF
>TRBV10-3|-|-|TRBJ2-5
TGTGCCATCAGTGAGGGGTACCAAGAGACCCAGTACTTC
CAISEGYQETQYF
>TRBV7-8|-|-|TRBJ2-3
TGTGCCAGCAGCCAACAGCAGGGGCACACAGATACGCAGTATTTT
CASSQQQGHTDTQYF
>TRBV5-5|TRBD1|few|TRBJ1-6
TGTGCCAGCAGCTTGCCGGGACAGGGGGCTTATTTTAATTCACCCCTCCACTTT
CASSLPGQGAYFNSPLHF
>TRBV7-2|TRBD2|-|TRBJ2-5
TGTGCCAGCAGAGGTCTAGCGGGGCTCCAAGAGACCCAGTACTTC
CASRGLAGLQETQYF
>TRBV6-2/TRBV6-3|-|few|TRBJ2-1
TGTGCCAGCAGAAGGGCATCCTACAATGAGCAGTTCTTC
CASRRASYNEQFF
>TRBV6-5|-|many|TRBJ2-2
TGTGCCAGCAGTTACGGGGGTAACACCGGGGAGCTGTTTTTT
CASSYGGNTGELFF
>TRBV6-2/TRBV6-3|-|-|TRBJ2-1
TGTGCCGCGGCCCCGAGCTCCTACAATGAGCAGTTCTTC
CAAAPSSYNEQFF
>TRBV10-3|-|few|TRBJ2-3
TGTGCCATCAGTGAGACCCCCTTAAGCACAGATACGCAGTATTTT
CAISETPLSTDTQYF